This T cell receptor beta chain emerged from a study of cytomegalovirus exposure and HLA in healthy donors. J gave up 5 bases and V 1 base, and 7 bases lay outside the gene matches. The germline V gene encodes CDR1 SGHAT and CDR2 FQNNGV. There are 15 residues in the CDR3. The PCR employed 60 Vbeta primers together with 13 Jbeta primers. The method was immunoSEQ multiplex PCR; TCRdb's version includes in-frame clones alone and lacks a portion of them. The sample lists approximately 150,000 clones, approximately 72% occurring once. The clonotype originates from a man aged 40-50 years in good health and CMV-seronegative. Specimen: PBMCs. The chain carries TRBV11-2 and TRBJ2-5; 7 bases fit TRBD1. In DNA form, the CDR3 reads TGTGCCAGCAGCTTAGGACAGGGACGTGGGGAGACCCAGTACTTC. This encodes CASSLGQGRGETQYF.